This T cell receptor (beta chain) appears in the sequencing data of a study of T cells in Graves' hyperthyroidism and ophthalmopathy. The CDR3 totals 12 residues. With V trimmed by 7 bases and J by 4 bases, 2 bases remained unmatched. The V gene's germline CDR1 is MNHEY and CDR2 SVGAGI. TCR beta CDR3 sequences were amplified from RNA transcripts. Researchers ran a first-round RT-PCR on the TCR CDR3 using the HTBI primer set. TCRdb reanalysed the multiplex PCR reads using MiXCR and keeps one entry per CDR3 protein. There are about 360,000 distinct CDR3 sequences in the sample; roughly 19% occur only once, and 3% to 4.5% lies in the top ten.

The V call is TRBV6-5, the J call TRBJ2-5; 8 bases line up with TRBD2. Sequences were obtained from blood. The receptor was isolated from a woman aged 18 to 35 with Graves' hyperthyroidism. In DNA form, the CDR3 reads TGTGCCAGCACGGGGGGGAGAGAGACCCAGTACTTC. Its protein is CASTGGRETQYF.